Following are 10 T cell receptor beta chains from one sample sequenced in a study of T cell changes during pregnancy in multiple sclerosis. Repertoires were generated with immunoSEQ multiplex PCR, while TCRdb's copy carries only in-frame clones and drops some. The sample lists some 36,000 clones; around nine tenths were seen once. The sequenced sample was CD4+ T cells from peripheral blood mononuclear cells, obtained in the second trimester of pregnancy. The receptor set was obtained from a female donor with multiple sclerosis, enrolled in a pregnancy study.

The chain carries TRBV27 and TRBJ1-2; 8 positions agree with TRBD1. Per the germline V gene, CDR1 is MNHEY and CDR2 is SMNVEV (reference sequence). With 0 bases clipped from V and 8 bases from J, the junction kept 14 bases outside the gene matches. This CDR3 has 17 amino acids. The CDR3 nucleotides read TGTGCCAGCAGTTTATCGTTTGGGACAGGACCCGGAGGGGGCTACACCTTC. Its protein product is CASSLSFGTGPGGGYTF.

J is TRBJ2-1 and V is TRBV29-1; 14 bases match TRBD2. J lost 7 bases, V lost 6 bases, and 5 bases had no gene match. The CDR3 covers 14 residues. Looked up from germline, CDR1 is SQVTM and CDR2 is ANQGSEA. CDR3 DNA sequence: TGCAGCGTGGGGACTAGCGGGAGAGCTAATGAGCAGTTCTTC. This encodes CSVGTSGRANEQFF.

The rearrangement links TRBV7-9 to TRBJ2-5, with 7 bases that match TRBD1. This CDR3 spans 14 amino acids. V lost 5 bases, J lost 2 bases, and 5 bases stayed unmatched. The germline V gene encodes CDR1 SEHNR and CDR2 FQNEAQ (reference sequence). The CDR3 sequence is CASSPGQVQETQYF. Here the CDR3 DNA reads TGTGCCAGCAGCCCAGGACAGGTTCAAGAGACCCAGTACTTC.

This chain links TRBV19 with TRBJ2-5; no clear D gene. Trimming removed 3 bases from V and 2 bases from J, with 7 bases in between. CDR3 size: 13 residues. Germline CDR1 reads LNHDA; CDR2 reads SQIVND (reference sequence). The CDR3 here is CASSMVQQETQYF. The CDR3 DNA is TGTGCCAGTAGTATGGTACAGCAAGAGACCCAGTACTTC.

The chain combines TRBV6-1 with TRBJ1-5; TRBD1 is a possible D gene (5 bases). This CDR3 is 15 amino acids long. The germline V gene has CDR1 MNHNS and CDR2 SASEGT. V was trimmed by 4 bases and J by 3 bases, leaving 13 bases between them. The CDR3 DNA is TGTGCCAGCAGTGTGCGGCAGGGCCCCAATCAGCCCCAGCATTTT. Encoded protein: CASSVRQGPNQPQHF.

The chain carries TRBV30 and TRBJ1-1, with a tentative D call TRBD1 (5 bases). CDR1 is GTSNPN and CDR2 is SVGIG in the germline V gene (reference sequence). V shed 4 bases and J shed 1 base, with 13 bases lying between them. The CDR3 is 14 amino acids. The CDR3 here is CAWKGGVGNTEAFF. In DNA, the CDR3 is TGTGCCTGGAAAGGAGGGGTGGGGAACACTGAAGCTTTCTTT.

This clone has a handful of counts. The rearrangement uses TRBV2 and TRBJ1-5; D gene ambiguous. Looked up from germline, CDR1 is SNHLY and CDR2 is FYNNEI. CDR3 length equals 13 residues. V was pared by 5 bases and J by 3 bases, with 8 bases between. This CDR3 is CASSSESNQPQHF. CDR3 coding DNA: TGTGCCAGCAGTAGCGAATCCAATCAGCCCCAGCATTTT.

By share, this clone counts as medium-sized. V is TRBV7-9 and J is TRBJ1-3; weak D call: TRBD1 (5 bases). Germline assignment: CDR1 SEHNR and CDR2 FQNEAQ (reference sequence). CDR3 length: 13 amino acids. Trimming left V 6 bases short and J 0 bases short, with 6 bases between. CDR3 DNA: TGTGCCAGCAGACAGGCCTCTGGAAACACCATATATTTT. This sequence encodes CASRQASGNTIYF. Drawing the rest from reference TRBV7-9 and TRBJ1-3, the complete variable domain is DTGVSQNPRHKITKRGQNVTFRCDPISEHNRLYWYRQTLGQGPEFLTYFQNEAQLEKSRLLSDRFSAERPKGSFSTLEIQRTEQGDSAMYLCASRQASGNTIYFGEGSWLTVV.

This chain connects TRBV4-2 to TRBJ2-5; 8 bases are shared with TRBD1. This CDR3 has 16 amino acids. The V segment lost 2 bases and the J segment 5 bases; nucleotides outside the gene matches: 10. The germline CDR1 and CDR2 sequences are LGHNA and YNFKEQ. The CDR3 is CASSQRTGMVGETQYF. CDR3 bases: TGTGCCAGCAGCCAACGGACAGGGATGGTGGGGGAGACCCAGTACTTC.

The V call is TRBV4-2, the J call TRBJ2-1, with D possibly being TRBD2 (5 bases). Trimming left V 1 base short and J 1 base short, with 11 bases between. Germline V lookup: CDR1 LGHNA, CDR2 YNFKEQ. CDR3 size: 16 residues. Here the CDR3 reads CASSQGIGSSYNEQFF. CDR3 sequence (DNA): TGTGCCAGCAGCCAAGGCATAGGGAGTTCCTACAATGAGCAGTTCTTC.